A single sample is the source of the 26 T cell receptor beta chains below, sequenced in a study of blood T cell repertoires in COVID-19 (dated by TCRdb to the early 2020s). The protocol used for the library was the immunoSEQ multiplex PCR assay. Here the immuneACCESS table is served through TCRdb, limited to in-frame sequences with V and J called. Missing clones are a known gap in these copies; in checked studies unresolved V genes cover under half, and the rest lacks a known reason. The sample records around 300,000 clones, 80% to 90% of which are singletons. Of the sample, approximately 9.9% falls within the top ten clones. The sequencing sample was made of peripheral blood. These receptors all come from a woman aged 70 to 79 with acute or convalescent COVID-19.

The chain combines TRBV24-1 with TRBJ1-6, with 7 bases lining up with TRBD1. This CDR3 spans 15 amino acids. Trimming at V came to 10 bases and at J to 7 bases, leaving 12 bases not matched to a gene. Germline-derived CDR1 and CDR2 are KGHDR and SFDVKD. CDR3 in amino acids: CATGEKGAPNSPLHF. The CDR3 coding sequence is TGTGCCACTGGTGAAAAGGGGGCGCCCAATTCACCCCTCCACTTT.

The chain joins TRBV11-2 to TRBJ1-1; D is unresolved. CDR1 is SGHAT and CDR2 is FQNNGV in the germline V gene. The CDR3 has 14 residues. Trimming took off 1 base at V and 2 bases at J, with 8 bases between the two ends. The CDR3 DNA sequence: TGTGCCAGCAGCTTAGCGCGGGCCAACACTGAAGCTTTCTTT. It translates to CASSLARANTEAFF.

Here the CDR3 reads CASSLGTSADTQYF. CDR3 nucleotides: TGTGCCAGCAGCTTGGGGACTAGTGCAGATACGCAGTATTTT. V usage is TRBV7-9 and J usage is TRBJ2-3; 8 nucleotides match TRBD2. After removal of 3 bases from V and 4 bases from J, the junction contained 3 bases not matched to a gene. Germline V gene lookup returns CDR1 SEHNR and CDR2 FQNEAQ (reference sequence). This CDR3 comprises 14 residues.

The chain employs TRBV2 and TRBJ1-6; no definite D call. V was shortened by 4 bases and J by 7 bases, with 14 bases between the two germline ends. This CDR3 comprises 15 residues. Germline loops: CDR1 SNHLY, CDR2 FYNNEI. CDR3 in amino acids: CASSAAGRENSPLHF. The CDR3 nucleotides read TGTGCCAGCAGTGCGGCGGGAAGGGAAAATTCACCCCTCCACTTT.

This clone was counted only a few times. The genes are TRBV7-3 and TRBJ2-3; tentatively, D is TRBD2 (7 bases). Germline lookup yields CDR1 SGHTA and CDR2 FQGTGA. The ends were cut back, 2 bases at V and 2 bases at J, with 8 bases in the middle. The CDR3 is made up of 14 amino acids. The CDR3: CASSLAGATDTQYF. CDR3 DNA sequence: TGTGCCAGCAGCTTAGCGGGGGCCACAGATACGCAGTATTTT.

This clone has just one count. The chain has TRBV7-3 and TRBJ1-2; D not certain. Trimming left V 0 bases short and J 6 bases short, with 8 bases between. CDR1 and CDR2 (germline): SGHTA, FQGTGA. CDR3 length: 13 amino acids. CDR3 bases: TGTGCCAGCAGCTTAACGCAGGTTGATGGCTACACCTTC. The encoded protein is CASSLTQVDGYTF.

The chain carries TRBV27 and TRBJ2-7; TRBD1 matches 8 bases. V shed 5 bases and J 4 bases; nucleotides not matched to a gene: 4. CDR1 and CDR2 (germline): MNHEY, SMNVEV (reference sequence). The CDR3 contains 13 residues. The CDR3 DNA is TGTGCCAGCAGTAGGACAGGGTTGTACGAGCAGTACTTC. This translates into CASSRTGLYEQYF.

There are a few counts of this clone. The rearrangement links TRBV5-1 to TRBJ1-2; the D is unclear. Germline V gives CDR1 SGHRS, CDR2 YFSETQ. V lost 2 bases and J 6 bases, leaving 20 bases between the germline ends. There are 16 residues in the CDR3. The CDR3 region is CASSFRTGPGFDGYTF. As DNA, the CDR3 is TGCGCCAGCAGCTTCCGAACCGGACCGGGATTCGATGGCTACACCTTC.

The V call is TRBV2, the J call TRBJ1-1; D gene uncertain. The CDR3 runs 11 residues. Germline-derived CDR1 and CDR2 are SNHLY and FYNNEI. V was trimmed by 2 bases and J by 10 bases, leaving 8 bases between them. Here the CDR3 reads CASSEPNGAFF. CDR3 nucleotide sequence: TGTGCCAGCAGTGAACCCAACGGAGCTTTCTTT.

The DNA of the CDR3 is TGCGCCAGCAGCCAAAATGACAGGGGCAAATTGGAAGCTTTCTTT. It yields the protein CASSQNDRGKLEAFF. V and J are TRBV4-1 and TRBJ1-1, with 8 nucleotides matching TRBD1. CDR3 length: 15 amino acids. CDR1 MGHRA and CDR2 YSYEKL come from the germline V gene. Trimming removed 2 bases from V and 8 bases from J; junction bases left unmatched: 10.

This chain joins TRBV29-1 and TRBJ2-3; TRBD1 is a possible D gene (6 bases). Germline V gene data show CDR1 as SQVTM and CDR2 as ANQGSEA. The V gene lost 7 bases and the J gene lost 3 bases, with 14 bases spanning the gap. This CDR3 has 13 amino acids. The CDR3 protein is CSAHSGTTDTQYF. In nucleotides, the CDR3 is TGCAGCGCCCACTCGGGGACAACAGATACGCAGTATTTT.

The chain uses TRBV30 and TRBJ2-7; D is unresolved. Trimming removed 1 base at V and 6 bases at J, with 10 bases between. The CDR3 runs to 12 residues. CDR1 is GTSNPN and CDR2 is SVGIG in the germline V gene (reference sequence). The CDR3 is CAWSAMLREQYF. CDR3 coding DNA: TGTGCCTGGAGTGCTATGCTACGCGAGCAGTACTTC.

The rearrangement uses TRBV9 and TRBJ2-1; perhaps TRBD2 as D (5 bases). Looked up from germline, CDR1 is SGDLS and CDR2 is YYNGEE. V gave up 3 bases and J gave up 6 bases, with 16 bases separating them. The CDR3 has 15 residues. As DNA, the CDR3 is TGTGCCAGCAGCGCCGGGTCACTAGTGATCAATGAGCAGTTCTTC. Its protein is CASSAGSLVINEQFF.

The CDR3 sequence is CASSPDRPGGYGYTF. CDR3 nucleotides: TGTGCCAGTAGTCCCGACAGGCCGGGGGGCTATGGCTACACCTTC. The chain joins TRBV19 to TRBJ1-2; tentative D call: TRBD1 (6 bases). Germline V gene sequence: CDR1 LNHDA, CDR2 SQIVND (reference sequence). Trimming took 5 bases from V and 4 from J, leaving 17 bases between them. The CDR3 runs 15 residues.

This chain joins TRBV29-1 and TRBJ1-2, with TRBD1 matching over 9 bases. The CDR3 sequence is 12 residues long. Trimming at V came to 6 bases and at J to 4 bases, leaving 3 bases not matched to a gene. In germline, CDR1 is SQVTM, CDR2 ANQGSEA. CDR3 DNA: TGCAGCGTGCTGGGACAGGGCTATGGCTACACCTTC. Residues: CSVLGQGYGYTF.

For this clone: Different DNA sequences within this sample yield the same CDR3. This chain connects TRBV6-5 to TRBJ2-1, with D possibly being TRBD1 (6 bases). V dropped 0 bases and J dropped 3 bases, with 9 bases sitting between them. From germline, CDR1 is MNHEY and CDR2 SVGAGI. The CDR3 runs 15 residues. Here the CDR3 DNA reads TGTGCCAGCAGTTACTCTGGCAGGGGCTACAATGAGCAGTTCTTC. This gives the protein CASSYSGRGYNEQFF.

This rearrangement joins TRBV10-2 to TRBJ1-1; 9 bases are shared with TRBD1. This CDR3 is built from 13 residues. Germline V gives CDR1 WSHSY, CDR2 SAAADI. V shed 6 bases, J shed 6 bases, and the junction held 5 bases outside the gene matches. The CDR3 loop reads CASSGGQGAEAFF. CDR3 sequence (DNA): TGCGCCAGCAGCGGGGGACAGGGCGCTGAAGCTTTCTTT.

The genes are TRBV10-3 and TRBJ2-1; TRBD2 matches 9 bases. In germline, CDR1 is ENHRY, CDR2 SYGVKD. Unmatched junction bases numbered 4, after V lost 2 bases and J lost 5 bases. This CDR3 is built from 15 residues. The CDR3 loop is CAISEDGTSNNEQFF. CDR3 nucleotides: TGTGCCATCAGTGAGGACGGGACTAGCAACAATGAGCAGTTCTTC.

This chain links TRBV7-3 with TRBJ1-2, with D maybe TRBD1 (6 bases). The CDR3 consists of 14 residues. V was shortened by 1 base and J by 5 bases, with 11 bases between the two germline ends. Per the germline V gene, CDR1 is SGHTA and CDR2 is FQGTGA. CDR3 in amino acids: CASSLIPGEYGYTF. CDR3 nucleotides: TGTGCCAGCAGCTTAATACCAGGGGAATATGGCTACACCTTC.

The chain has TRBV12-5 and TRBJ1-6, with a possible D match to TRBD1 (5 bases). V gave up 1 base and J gave up 7 bases, with 8 bases separating them. CDR1 and CDR2 from the germline V gene are LGHNT and FRNRAP. The CDR3 has 14 residues. CDR3 amino acids: CASGLAGWNSPLHF. As DNA, the CDR3 is TGTGCTAGTGGTTTGGCAGGGTGGAATTCACCCCTCCACTTT. Combining the CDR3 with reference TRBV12-5 and TRBJ1-6 gives the whole variable domain DARVTQTPRHKVTEMGQEVTMRCQPILGHNTVFWYRQTMMQGLELLAYFRNRAPLDDSGMPKDRFSAEMPDATLATLKIQPSEPRDSAVYFCASGLAGWNSPLHFGNGTRLTVT.

The CDR3 nucleotides read TGTGCCAGCAGCCGGGACAGCTACGAGCAGTACTTC. Its protein is CASSRDSYEQYF. This rearrangement joins TRBV12-3 or TRBV12-4 to TRBJ2-7, with TRBD1 matching 7 bases. Germline trimming cut 6 bases from V and 3 bases from J; bases unmatched to any gene: 2. The CDR3 covers 12 residues.

V usage is TRBV5-1 and J usage is TRBJ1-1, with a possible D match to TRBD1 (5 bases). V lost 0 bases to trimming and J lost 1 base, with 7 bases between them. The germline CDR1 and CDR2 sequences are SGHRS and YFSETQ. This CDR3 spans 14 amino acids. The chain's CDR3 is CASSLETENTEAFF. In nucleotides, the CDR3 is TGCGCCAGCAGCTTGGAGACAGAGAACACTGAAGCTTTCTTT.

The J gene is TRBJ2-3, the V gene TRBV2, with 7 bases aligning to TRBD1. V lost 6 bases to trimming and J lost 3 bases; unmatched junction nucleotides: 9. The CDR3 consists of 15 residues. Germline V gives CDR1 SNHLY, CDR2 FYNNEI. CDR3 residues: CASRTGQSTTDTQYF. CDR3 in DNA: TGTGCCAGCAGGACGGGACAGTCAACGACAGATACGCAGTATTTT.

This rearrangement joins TRBV11-3 to TRBJ2-2; D remains unclear. The CDR3 is 12 residues long. With 5 bases removed from V and 4 bases from J, the gap between germline ends came to 5 bases. Germline lookup yields CDR1 SGHNT and CDR2 YENEEA. CDR3 amino acids: CASSHSTGELFF. CDR3 bases: TGTGCCAGCAGCCACTCCACCGGGGAGCTGTTTTTT.

This clone turned up a few times. The rearrangement links TRBV5-8 to TRBJ2-3, with D perhaps matching TRBD2 (6 bases). Trimming stripped 1 base from V and 1 base from J, with 10 bases between. This CDR3 contains 15 residues. Germline-derived CDR1 and CDR2 are SGHTS and YDEGEE. The CDR3 nucleotides are TGTGCCAGCAGCTTGCGCGGGACTCGCACAGATACGCAGTATTTT. As protein: CASSLRGTRTDTQYF.

This clone appeared a few times. The chain is built from TRBV30 and TRBJ1-1, with 8 bases fitting TRBD1. V lost 2 bases to trimming and J lost 10 bases; unmatched junction nucleotides: 6. CDR3 length: 12 amino acids. The germline V gene encodes CDR1 GTSNPN and CDR2 SVGIG (reference sequence). CDR3 sequence (DNA): TGTGCCTGGAGTCCTCAGGGGGCTGCAGCTTTCTTT. Encoded protein: CAWSPQGAAAFF.